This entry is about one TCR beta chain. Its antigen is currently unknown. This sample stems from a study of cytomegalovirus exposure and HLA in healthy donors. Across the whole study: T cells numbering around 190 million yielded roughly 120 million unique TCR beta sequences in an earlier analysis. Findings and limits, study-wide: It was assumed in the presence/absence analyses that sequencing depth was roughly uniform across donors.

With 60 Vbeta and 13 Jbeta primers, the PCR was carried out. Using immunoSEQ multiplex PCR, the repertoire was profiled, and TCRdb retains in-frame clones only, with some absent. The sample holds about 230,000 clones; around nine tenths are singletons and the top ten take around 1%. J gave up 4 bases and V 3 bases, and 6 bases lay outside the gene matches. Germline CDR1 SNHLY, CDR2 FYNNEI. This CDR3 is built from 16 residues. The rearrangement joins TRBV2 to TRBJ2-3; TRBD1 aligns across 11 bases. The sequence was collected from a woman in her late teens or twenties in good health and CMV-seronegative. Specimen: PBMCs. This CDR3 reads CASSDAPGQGADTQYF. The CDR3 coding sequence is TGTGCCAGCAGTGATGCTCCGGGACAGGGGGCAGATACGCAGTATTTT.